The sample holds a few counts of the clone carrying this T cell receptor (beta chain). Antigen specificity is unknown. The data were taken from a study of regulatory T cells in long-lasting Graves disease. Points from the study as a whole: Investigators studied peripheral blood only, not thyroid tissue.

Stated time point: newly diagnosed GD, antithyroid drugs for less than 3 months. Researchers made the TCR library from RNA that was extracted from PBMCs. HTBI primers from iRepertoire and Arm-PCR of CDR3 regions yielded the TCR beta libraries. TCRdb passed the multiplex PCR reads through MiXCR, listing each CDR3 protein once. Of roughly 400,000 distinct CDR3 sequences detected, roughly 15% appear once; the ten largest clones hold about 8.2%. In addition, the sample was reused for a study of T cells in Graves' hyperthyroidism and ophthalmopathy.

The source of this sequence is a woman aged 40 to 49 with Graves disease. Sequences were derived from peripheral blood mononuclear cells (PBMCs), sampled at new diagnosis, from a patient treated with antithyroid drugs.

The CDR3 region has the DNA TGTGCCTGGAGCCCAAAAAACCTCACAGATACGCAGTATTTT. This encodes CAWSPKNLTDTQYF. The rearrangement links TRBV30 to TRBJ2-3, with D unresolved. The V and J ends lost 3 bases and 2 bases respectively, with 12 bases between them. CDR3 size: 14 residues. The germline V gene has CDR1 GTSNPN and CDR2 SVGIG (reference sequence).